The entry below describes one TCR beta chain. Losses at the gene ends were 4 bases for V and 3 bases for J; bases not matched to a gene: 10. The CDR3 is 15 amino acids. Germline values: CDR1 SGHRS, CDR2 YFSETQ. The sample comes from a study of shared clonotypes between healthy human individuals. Clones were sequenced by immunoSEQ multiplex PCR, and TCRdb holds only the in-frame ones, with some missing. The repertoire holds about 660,000 clones, around 67% seen once, with more than 1.5% in the top ten. J is TRBJ2-7 and V is TRBV5-1, with 7 bases aligning to TRBD1. The sample taken for sequencing was memory CD4+ T cells sorted from blood. Subset noted: CD45RA-negative fraction. The receptor's source is a woman aged 25 to 39 in good health. The DNA of the CDR3 is TGCGCCAGCAGCAACACTCCGGGACAGCACTACGAGCAGTACTTC. The encoded protein is CASSNTPGQHYEQYF. Full variable domain (outside the CDR3, taken from reference TRBV5-1 and TRBJ2-7): KAGVTQTPRYLIKTRGQQVTLSCSPISGHRSVSWYQQTPGQGLQFLFEYFSETQRNKGNFPGRFSGRQFSNSRSEMNVSTLELGDSALYLCASSNTPGQHYEQYFGPGTRLTVT.